These 20 T cell receptor beta chains were all obtained from the same sample, sequenced in a study of regulatory dendritic cells for organ transplantation. No antigen has been assigned to these receptors. Profiling relied on immunoSEQ multiplex PCR, and the TCRdb table lists in-frame clones only, not all of them. The sample has roughly 4,500 clones, 60% seen once. Allogeneic regulatory or mature dendritic cells were co-cultured for less than 6 days with CFSE-labeled sorted T cells at 1:10. The specimen sequenced was memory CD8+ T cells from blood cultured with regulatory dendritic cells. Subset reported: CD45RO+ memory T cells. The receptors come from a human donor in good health.

The rearrangement links TRBV6-5 to TRBJ2-2; tentatively, D is TRBD2 (6 bases). CDR1 and CDR2 from the germline V gene are MNHEY and SVGAGI. Trimming pared 5 bases from V and 12 bases from J, leaving 13 bases between. The CDR3 totals 12 residues. The CDR3 region has the DNA TGTGCCAGCAGTCCCCCTCGGGGGAAGCTGTTTTTT. Its translation is CASSPPRGKLFF.

The CDR3 DNA is TGTGCCAGCAGCTTAAGTAGGGTGACAGGAATAGATTATAGCAATCAGCCCCAGCATTTT. Translating gives CASSLSRVTGIDYSNQPQHF. The rearrangement joins TRBV7-8 to TRBJ1-5; tentative D call: TRBD1 (6 bases). Trimming removed 2 bases at V and 0 bases at J, with 23 bases between. The V gene's germline CDR1 is SGHVS and CDR2 FQNEAQ. The length of the CDR3 is 20 residues.

The rearrangement links TRBV4-1 to TRBJ1-5; a possible D gene is TRBD1 (5 bases). The CDR3 is made up of 15 amino acids. Deletions cut 1 base from V and 3 bases from J, with 10 bases between. CDR1 is MGHRA and CDR2 is YSYEKL in the germline V gene. The CDR3 reads CASSQGMGPNQPQHF. CDR3 nucleotides: TGCGCCAGCAGCCAAGGGATGGGGCCCAATCAGCCCCAGCATTTT.

This clone is judged medium-sized. V usage is TRBV2 and J usage is TRBJ1-2; D not resolved. The V gene's germline CDR1 is SNHLY and CDR2 FYNNEI. The CDR3 length is 15 residues. Trimming removed 9 bases at V and 4 bases at J, with 21 bases between. CDR3 residues: CARTLDAGVGYGYTF. In DNA, the CDR3 is TGTGCCAGAACTCTGGACGCGGGAGTAGGCTATGGCTACACCTTC.

V is TRBV6-6 and J is TRBJ2-3, with TRBD2 matching over 8 bases. The germline CDR1 and CDR2 sequences are MNHNY and SVGAGI (reference sequence). V shed 5 bases and J 4 bases; nucleotides not matched to a gene: 5. This CDR3 spans 14 amino acids. CDR3 in amino acids: CASSPRGGSDTQYF. CDR3 bases: TGTGCCAGCAGTCCCCGGGGGGGGTCAGATACGCAGTATTTT.

The chain carries TRBV6-6 and TRBJ2-7; 9 bases map to TRBD1. V was clipped by 0 bases and J by 6 bases; unmatched bases: 6. Looked up from germline, CDR1 is MNHNY and CDR2 is SVGAGI (reference sequence). The CDR3 is 15 amino acids. CDR3 in amino acids: CASSYSIQGASEQYF. CDR3 in DNA: TGTGCCAGCAGTTACTCGATACAGGGGGCCAGCGAGCAGTACTTC.

Comments on this clone: Other DNA sequences in the sample encode the same CDR3. The chain couples TRBV4-2 to TRBJ2-3, with D tentatively TRBD2 (5 bases). Deletions cut 0 bases from V and 3 bases from J, with 10 bases between. Germline V gene data show CDR1 as LGHNA and CDR2 as YNFKEQ. This CDR3 is built from 15 residues. CDR3 nucleotide sequence: TGTGCCAGCAGCCAAGATAACCGCGGGACAGATACGCAGTATTTT. It is translated as CASSQDNRGTDTQYF.

V is TRBV6-5 and J is TRBJ2-3; TRBD2 matches 8 bases. CDR3 length equals 15 residues. Germline V CDR1 and CDR2: MNHEY, SVGAGI. V lost 2 bases and J lost 5; bases outside the gene matches: 6. The chain's CDR3 is CASSYTGGQGDTQYF. CDR3 nucleotide sequence: TGTGCCAGCAGTTACACGGGGGGGCAAGGAGATACGCAGTATTTT.

This clone was seen more than once but under ten times. The chain combines TRBV6-1 with TRBJ2-1; D call uncertain. Looked up from germline, CDR1 is MNHNS and CDR2 is SASEGT. Between the trimmed V and J ends, which lost 1 base and 0 bases, there was a span of 7 bases. This CDR3 has 15 amino acids. CDR3 coding DNA: TGTGCCAGCAGTGAAGATAGGAGCTCCTACAATGAGCAGTTCTTC. It codes for CASSEDRSSYNEQFF.

Only one count was recorded for this clone. V and J are TRBV4-1 and TRBJ2-2, with D perhaps matching TRBD1 (5 bases). V dropped 3 bases and J dropped 1 base, with 9 bases sitting between them. Per germline, CDR1 MGHRA and CDR2 YSYEKL. The CDR3 is made up of 15 amino acids. CDR3 bases: TGCGCCAGCAGCCATGAAAGGGGGAACACCGGGGAGCTGTTTTTT. Its protein is CASSHERGNTGELFF.

V is TRBV4-1 and J is TRBJ2-7; 7 bases align to TRBD1. Trimming removed 0 bases from V and 6 bases from J; junction bases left unmatched: 11. The germline V gene encodes CDR1 MGHRA and CDR2 YSYEKL. The CDR3 has 16 amino acids. The CDR3 DNA follows: TGCGCCAGCAGCCAAGATGCACTAACAGGGGACGGCGAGCAGTACTTC. Amino acids: CASSQDALTGDGEQYF.

This chain uses TRBV4-3 with TRBJ1-1, with a tentative D call TRBD1 (6 bases). The CDR3 spans 16 residues. V gave up 0 bases and J gave up 8 bases, with 19 bases separating them. The germline gives CDR1 LGHNA, CDR2 YSLEER. CDR3 in DNA: TGCGCCAGCAGCCAAGATGGGGGGGGGCCGGCTCTAGAAGCTTTCTTT. Translating it yields CASSQDGGGPALEAFF.

The chain is built from TRBV5-1 and TRBJ1-6; D possibly corresponds to TRBD1 (5 bases). Trimming shortened V by 0 bases and J by 8 bases, and 9 bases separated the two germline ends. The V gene's germline CDR1 is SGHRS and CDR2 YFSETQ. The CDR3 is made up of 14 amino acids. The CDR3 spells CASSLAGGYSPLHF. CDR3 nucleotide sequence: TGCGCCAGCAGCTTGGCGGGGGGTTATTCACCCCTCCACTTT.

The rearrangement links TRBV10-3 to TRBJ2-7; 10 nucleotides agree with TRBD1. The germline gives CDR1 ENHRY, CDR2 SYGVKD. The junction had 5 bases not matched to a gene; V was cut back by 4 bases and J by 2 bases. CDR3 size: 15 residues. The CDR3 here is CAISVGGTGAYEQYF. DNA for the CDR3: TGTGCCATCAGTGTAGGTGGGACAGGGGCCTACGAGCAGTACTTC.

The CDR3 sequence: CASSQEGAGGPDTQYF. CDR3 DNA: TGTGCCAGCAGCCAAGAAGGGGCGGGGGGGCCGGATACGCAGTATTTT. The rearrangement links TRBV4-2 to TRBJ2-3; 9 positions agree with TRBD2. This CDR3 region has 16 residues. With 0 bases clipped from V and 6 bases from J, the junction kept 7 bases outside the gene matches. Per germline, CDR1 LGHNA and CDR2 YNFKEQ.

The CDR3 DNA follows: TGTGCCAGCAGCGGTGGGACAGAACAGATAATCACCGGGGAGCTGTTTTTT. Translation gives CASSGGTEQIITGELFF. The V gene is TRBV9, the J gene TRBJ2-2; 7 bases are a match to TRBD1. Germline V lookup: CDR1 SGDLS, CDR2 YYNGEE. Trimming cost V 3 bases and J 4 bases; bases outside gene matches: 12. CDR3 length: 17 residues.

Here the CDR3 reads CASSDSDSTDTQYF. CDR3 nucleotide sequence: TGTGCCAGCAGTGACAGCGATAGCACAGATACGCAGTATTTT. The chain recombines TRBV6-4 with TRBJ2-3; D remains unclear. Looked up from germline, CDR1 is MRHNA and CDR2 is SNTAGT. The CDR3 spans 14 residues. The V end lost 2 bases, the J end lost 0 bases, and 6 bases lay between the germline ends.

The V gene is TRBV7-8, the J gene TRBJ1-2, with D tentatively TRBD1 (5 bases). The CDR3 sequence is 14 residues long. V lost 5 bases to trimming and J lost 2 bases, with 12 bases between them. Per germline, CDR1 SGHVS and CDR2 FQNEAQ. CDR3 DNA: TGTGCCAGCAGCCTGACAGAAAACAACTATGGCTACACCTTC. Amino acid sequence: CASSLTENNYGYTF.

The gene calls are TRBV7-9 and TRBJ2-7, with TRBD1 as a possible D gene (5 bases). Per the germline V gene, CDR1 is SEHNR and CDR2 is FQNEAQ (reference sequence). Trimming shortened V by 4 bases and J by 0 bases, and 13 bases separated the two germline ends. The CDR3 runs to 15 residues. The DNA for the CDR3 is TGTGCCAGCAGCTCACCGACAGTGGGCTCCTACGAGCAGTACTTC. Its translation: CASSSPTVGSYEQYF.

This clone was found a few times. This sequence joins TRBV7-8 and TRBJ1-3; D unresolved. CDR3 length equals 17 residues. Trimming stripped 5 bases from V and 0 bases from J, with 17 bases between. The germline V gene encodes CDR1 SGHVS and CDR2 FQNEAQ. Here the CDR3 DNA reads TGTGCCAGCAGCCAGCTCGCGGCGGCCTTCTCTGGAAACACCATATATTTT. Translation gives CASSQLAAAFSGNTIYF.